Presented here are 9 T cell receptor beta chains from one specimen sequenced in a study of Tregs in tolerant kidney transplant recipients. Sequenced by immunoSEQ multiplex PCR; TCRdb stores in-frame clones only, minus some. The sample holds tens of thousands of clones, 85% to 95% seen once. The sequencing used Tregs from blood, collected before the transplant. These receptors originate from a human donor who received a combined kidney and bone marrow transplant.

The chain is built from TRBV14 and TRBJ2-2, with D perhaps matching TRBD1 or TRBD2 (6 bases each). Trimming left V 3 bases short and J 7 bases short, with 15 bases between. This CDR3 contains 15 residues. Germline V lookup: CDR1 SGHDN, CDR2 FVKESK. CDR3 region: CASSQAWGAHGELFF. CDR3 sequence (DNA): TGTGCCAGCAGCCAGGCGTGGGGGGCTCACGGGGAGCTGTTTTTT. The whole variable domain, filled in from reference TRBV14 and TRBJ2-2, reads EAGVTQFPSHSVIEKGQTVTLRCDPISGHDNLYWYRRVMGKEIKFLLHFVKESKQDESGMPNNRFLAERTGGTYSTLKVQPAELEDSGVYFCASSQAWGAHGELFFGEGSRLTVL.

The V gene is TRBV6-6, the J gene TRBJ2-7; TRBD1 is a possible D gene (6 bases). CDR1 and CDR2 (germline): MNHNY, SVGAGI (reference sequence). Trimming shortened V by 5 bases and J by 3 bases, and 11 bases separated the two germline ends. The CDR3 contains 13 residues. This chain's CDR3 is CASSRTDSYEQYF. For the CDR3, the DNA is TGTGCCAGCAGTCGGACAGACAGCTACGAGCAGTACTTC.

Concerning this clone: This sample includes further DNA sequences coding for the same CDR3. The CDR3 here is CASSYTGGEAFF. The CDR3 DNA follows: TGTGCCAGCAGTTACACCGGCGGTGAAGCTTTCTTT. The chain joins TRBV6-5 to TRBJ1-1; D is unresolved. The CDR3 consists of 12 residues. Germline loops: CDR1 MNHEY, CDR2 SVGAGI. Trimming stripped 2 bases from V and 7 bases from J, with 8 bases between.

This rearrangement joins TRBV2 to TRBJ2-3; TRBD2 matches at 11 bases. This CDR3 spans 14 amino acids. The germline V gene encodes CDR1 SNHLY and CDR2 FYNNEI. The ends lost 7 bases at V and 5 bases at J; junction bases unmatched: 5. The CDR3 reads CASNKGTSGDTQYF. Here the CDR3 DNA reads TGTGCCAGCAATAAAGGGACTAGCGGAGATACGCAGTATTTT.

V gene TRBV28 combines with J gene TRBJ1-1; tentatively, D is TRBD1 (6 bases). There are 14 residues in the CDR3. The germline gives CDR1 MDHEN, CDR2 SYDVKM. V lost 3 bases to trimming and J lost 5 bases, with 13 bases between them. CDR3 protein: CASSFQGRRTEAFF. DNA of the CDR3: TGTGCCAGCAGTTTTCAGGGGAGACGGACTGAAGCTTTCTTT.

The chain employs TRBV9 and TRBJ2-7; TRBD2 agrees at 9 bases. Germline trimming cut 3 bases from V and 5 bases from J; bases unmatched to any gene: 6. Germline CDR1 and CDR2: SGDLS and YYNGEE. This CDR3 has 14 amino acids. The CDR3 region has the DNA TGTGCCAGCAGCGCTAGCGGGACTGTGAACGAGCAGTACTTC. Its translation: CASSASGTVNEQYF.

The J gene is TRBJ1-1, the V gene TRBV18; weak D call: TRBD1 (5 bases). In germline, CDR1 is KGHSH, CDR2 LQKENI. V shed 3 bases and J shed 0 bases, with 11 bases lying between them. The CDR3 covers 15 residues. CDR3 residues: CASSPMGTLNTEAFF. CDR3 DNA: TGTGCCAGCTCACCTATGGGGACCCTGAACACTGAAGCTTTCTTT.

The chain combines TRBV18 with TRBJ1-1; D is ambiguous. V lost 3 bases and J lost 1, with 9 bases in between. CDR3 length: 14 amino acids. In germline, CDR1 is KGHSH, CDR2 LQKENI. CDR3 protein: CASSPTEKNTEAFF. In nucleotides, the CDR3 is TGTGCCAGCTCACCGACCGAAAAGAACACTGAAGCTTTCTTT.

V is TRBV28 and J is TRBJ2-7, with D unclear. Deletions cut 5 bases from V and 9 bases from J, with 5 bases between. This CDR3 spans 9 amino acids. Germline assignment: CDR1 MDHEN and CDR2 SYDVKM. CDR3 residues: CASSPPQYF. In DNA, the CDR3 is TGTGCCAGCAGTCCCCCGCAGTACTTC.